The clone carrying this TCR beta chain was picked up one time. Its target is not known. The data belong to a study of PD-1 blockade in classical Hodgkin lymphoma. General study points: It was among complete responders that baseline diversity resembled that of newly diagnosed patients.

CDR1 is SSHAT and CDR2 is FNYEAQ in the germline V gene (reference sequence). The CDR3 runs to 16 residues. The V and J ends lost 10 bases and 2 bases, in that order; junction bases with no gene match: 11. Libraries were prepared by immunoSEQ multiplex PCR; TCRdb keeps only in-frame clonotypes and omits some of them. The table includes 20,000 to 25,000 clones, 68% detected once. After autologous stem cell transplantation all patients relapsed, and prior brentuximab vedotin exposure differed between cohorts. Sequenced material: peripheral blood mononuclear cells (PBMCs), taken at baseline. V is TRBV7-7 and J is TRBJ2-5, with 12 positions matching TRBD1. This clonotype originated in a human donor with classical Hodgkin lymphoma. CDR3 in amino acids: CATGDRGRVGQETQYF. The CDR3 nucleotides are TGTGCCACGGGGGACAGGGGGCGGGTTGGACAAGAGACCCAGTACTTC.